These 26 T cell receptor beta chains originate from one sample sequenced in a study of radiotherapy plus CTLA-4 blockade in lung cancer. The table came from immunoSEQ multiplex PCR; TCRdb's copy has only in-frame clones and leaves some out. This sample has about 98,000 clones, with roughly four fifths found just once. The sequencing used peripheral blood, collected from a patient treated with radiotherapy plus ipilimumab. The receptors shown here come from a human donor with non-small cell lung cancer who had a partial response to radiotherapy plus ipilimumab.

The chain's CDR3 is CASSLTRGQFF. CDR3 nucleotide sequence: TGTGCCAGCAGCTTAACAAGGGGGCAGTTCTTC. The rearrangement joins TRBV7-9 to TRBJ2-1; D perhaps matches TRBD1 (5 bases). This CDR3 is built from 11 residues. Germline CDR1 SEHNR, CDR2 FQNEAQ (reference sequence). V lost 2 bases, J lost 12 bases, and 8 bases lay in between.

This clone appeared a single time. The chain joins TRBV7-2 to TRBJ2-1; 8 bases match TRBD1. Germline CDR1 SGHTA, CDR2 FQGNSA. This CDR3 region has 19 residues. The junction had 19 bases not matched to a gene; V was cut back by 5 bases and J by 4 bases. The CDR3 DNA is TGTGCCAGCAGCCAAAGATCGACAGGGGCCACAGCTTTATACAATGAGCAGTTCTTC. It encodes CASSQRSTGATALYNEQFF.

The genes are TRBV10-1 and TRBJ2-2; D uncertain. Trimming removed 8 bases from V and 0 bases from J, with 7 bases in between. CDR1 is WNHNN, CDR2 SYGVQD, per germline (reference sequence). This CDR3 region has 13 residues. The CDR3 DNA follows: TGCGCCAGCCGCGGATCGAACACCGGGGAGCTGTTTTTT. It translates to CASRGSNTGELFF.

The DNA for the CDR3 is TGTGCCAGCAGCTCTCCCGGACTATCCCAGTACTTC. It yields the protein CASSSPGLSQYF. This chain joins TRBV7-3 and TRBJ2-7; the D gene is possibly TRBD2 (6 bases). This CDR3 is 12 amino acids long. V was trimmed by 4 bases and J by 10 bases, leaving 14 bases between them. The germline V gene has CDR1 SGHTA and CDR2 FQGTGA.

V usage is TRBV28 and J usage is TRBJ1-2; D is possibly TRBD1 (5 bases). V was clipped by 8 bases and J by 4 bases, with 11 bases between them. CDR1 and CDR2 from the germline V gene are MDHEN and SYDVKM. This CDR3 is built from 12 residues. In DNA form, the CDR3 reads TGTGCCAGCGCCAGGGAGGGCTATGGCTACACCTTC. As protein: CASAREGYGYTF.

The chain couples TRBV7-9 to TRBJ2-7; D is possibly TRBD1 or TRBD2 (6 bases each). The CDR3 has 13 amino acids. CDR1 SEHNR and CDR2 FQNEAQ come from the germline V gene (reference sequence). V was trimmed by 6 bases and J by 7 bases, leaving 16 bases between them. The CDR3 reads CASRLQGGREQYF. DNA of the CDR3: TGTGCCAGCAGGTTACAGGGAGGTCGAGAGCAGTACTTC.

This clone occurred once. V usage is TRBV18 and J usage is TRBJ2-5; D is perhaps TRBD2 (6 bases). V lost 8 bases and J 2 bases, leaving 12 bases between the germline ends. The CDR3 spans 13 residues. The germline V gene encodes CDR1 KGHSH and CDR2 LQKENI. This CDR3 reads CASAPGLQETQYF. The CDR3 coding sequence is TGTGCCAGCGCGCCGGGACTTCAAGAGACCCAGTACTTC.

The CDR3 bases are TGTGCCTGGACTAGCGGGAGGGCTAGCACAGATACGCAGTATTTT. As protein: CAWTSGRASTDTQYF. The chain joins TRBV30 to TRBJ2-3, with 12 nucleotides matching TRBD2. CDR3 size: 15 residues. CDR1 is GTSNPN, CDR2 SVGIG, per germline (reference sequence). The J segment lost 0 bases and the V segment lost 4 bases, leaving 2 bases of the junction unmatched. Supplemented by reference TRBV30 and TRBJ2-3, the full variable domain reads SQTIHQWPATLVQPVGSPLSLECTVEGTSNPNLYWYRQAAGRGLQLLFYSVGIGQISSEVPQNLSASRPQDRQFILSSKKLLLSDSGFYLCAWTSGRASTDTQYFGPGTRLTVL.

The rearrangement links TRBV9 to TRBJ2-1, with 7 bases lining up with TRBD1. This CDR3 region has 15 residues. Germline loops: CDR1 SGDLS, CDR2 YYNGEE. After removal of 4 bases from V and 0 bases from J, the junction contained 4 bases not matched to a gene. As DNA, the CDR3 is TGTGCCAGCAGCCCACAGGGGAGCTCCTACAATGAGCAGTTCTTC. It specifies CASSPQGSSYNEQFF. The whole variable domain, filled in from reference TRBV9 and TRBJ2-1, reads DSGVTQTPKHLITATGQRVTLRCSPRSGDLSVYWYQQSLDQGLQFLIQYYNGEERAKGNILERFSAQQFPDLHSELNLSSLELGDSALYFCASSPQGSSYNEQFFGPGTRLTVL.

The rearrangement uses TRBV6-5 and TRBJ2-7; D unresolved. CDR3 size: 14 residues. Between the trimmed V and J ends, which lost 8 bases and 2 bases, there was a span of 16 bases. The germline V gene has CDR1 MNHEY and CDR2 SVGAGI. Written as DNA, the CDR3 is TGTGCCAGCCGTCTTTCCCGATTAGCCTACGAGCAGTACTTC. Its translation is CASRLSRLAYEQYF.

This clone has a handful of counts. In nucleotides, the CDR3 is TGTGCCAGCAGCCCCTACTATAGCAATCAGCCCCAGCATTTT. This encodes CASSPYYSNQPQHF. The rearrangement joins TRBV27 to TRBJ1-5, with unresolved D. Per germline, CDR1 MNHEY and CDR2 SMNVEV (reference sequence). The CDR3 has 14 residues. V lost 6 bases and J 0 bases, leaving 9 bases between the germline ends.

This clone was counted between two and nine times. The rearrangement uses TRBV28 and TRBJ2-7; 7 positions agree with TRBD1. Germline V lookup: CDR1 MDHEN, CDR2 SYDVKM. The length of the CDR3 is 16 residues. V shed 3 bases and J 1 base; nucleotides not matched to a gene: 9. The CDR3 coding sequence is TGTGCCAGCAGTTTTCCCAGGGCAGGGGGTTCCTACGAGCAGTACTTC. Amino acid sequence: CASSFPRAGGSYEQYF. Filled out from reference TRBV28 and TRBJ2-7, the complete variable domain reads DVKVTQSSRYLVKRTGEKVFLECVQDMDHENMFWYRQDPGLGLRLIYFSYDVKMKEKGDIPEGYSVSREKKERFSLILESASTNQTSMYLCASSFPRAGGSYEQYFGPGTRLTVT.

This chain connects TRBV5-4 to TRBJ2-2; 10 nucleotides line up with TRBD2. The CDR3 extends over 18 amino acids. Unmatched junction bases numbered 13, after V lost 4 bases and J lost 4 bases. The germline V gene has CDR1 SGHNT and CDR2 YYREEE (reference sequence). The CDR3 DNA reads TGTGCCAGCAGCCCGGGGGCTAGCGGGAGTATCGGCACCGGGGAGCTGTTTTTT. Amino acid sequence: CASSPGASGSIGTGELFF. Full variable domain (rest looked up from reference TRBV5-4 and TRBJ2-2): ETGVTQSPTHLIKTRGQQVTLRCSSQSGHNTVSWYQQALGQGPQFIFQYYREEENGRGNFPPRFSGLQFPNYSSELNVNALELDDSALYLCASSPGASGSIGTGELFFGEGSRLTVL.

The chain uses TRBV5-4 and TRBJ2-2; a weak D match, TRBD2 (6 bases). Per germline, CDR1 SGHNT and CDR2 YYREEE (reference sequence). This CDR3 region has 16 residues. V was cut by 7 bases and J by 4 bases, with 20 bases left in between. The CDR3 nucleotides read TGTGCCAGCTCCACAGGAGGAGGGGTCGTCACCGGGGAGCTGTTTTTT. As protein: CASSTGGGVVTGELFF.

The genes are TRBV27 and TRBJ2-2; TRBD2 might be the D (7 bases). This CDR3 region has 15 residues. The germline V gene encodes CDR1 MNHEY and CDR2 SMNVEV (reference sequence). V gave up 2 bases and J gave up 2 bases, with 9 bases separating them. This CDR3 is CASSLRGGNTGELFF. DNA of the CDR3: TGTGCCAGCAGTTTAAGGGGGGGAAACACCGGGGAGCTGTTTTTT.

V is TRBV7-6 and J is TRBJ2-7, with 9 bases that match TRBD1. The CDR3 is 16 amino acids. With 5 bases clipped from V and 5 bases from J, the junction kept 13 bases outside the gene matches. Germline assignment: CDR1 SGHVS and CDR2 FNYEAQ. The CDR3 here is CASSPKVGQGIDEQYF. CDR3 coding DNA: TGTGCCAGCAGCCCCAAGGTGGGACAGGGAATCGACGAGCAGTACTTC.

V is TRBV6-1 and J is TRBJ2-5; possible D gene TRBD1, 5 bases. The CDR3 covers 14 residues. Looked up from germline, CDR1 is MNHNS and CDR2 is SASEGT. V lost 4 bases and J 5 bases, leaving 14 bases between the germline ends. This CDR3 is CASSAPRGRETQYF. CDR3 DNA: TGTGCCAGCAGTGCTCCTAGGGGTCGGGAGACCCAGTACTTC.

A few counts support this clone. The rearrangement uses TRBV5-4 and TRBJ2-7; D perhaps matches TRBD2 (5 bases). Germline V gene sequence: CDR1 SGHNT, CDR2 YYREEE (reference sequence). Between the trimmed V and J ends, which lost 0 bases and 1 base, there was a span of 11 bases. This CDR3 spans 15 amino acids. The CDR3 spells CASSLAGVGSYEQYF. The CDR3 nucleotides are TGTGCCAGCAGCTTGGCCGGGGTAGGGTCCTACGAGCAGTACTTC.

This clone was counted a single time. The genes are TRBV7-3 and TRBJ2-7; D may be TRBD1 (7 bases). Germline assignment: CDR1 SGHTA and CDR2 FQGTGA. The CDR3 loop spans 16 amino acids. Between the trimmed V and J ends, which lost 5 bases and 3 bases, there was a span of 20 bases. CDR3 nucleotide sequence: TGTGCCAGCAGCCCCAACCTGGGCAGGGGGGACTACGAGCAGTACTTC. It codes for CASSPNLGRGDYEQYF.

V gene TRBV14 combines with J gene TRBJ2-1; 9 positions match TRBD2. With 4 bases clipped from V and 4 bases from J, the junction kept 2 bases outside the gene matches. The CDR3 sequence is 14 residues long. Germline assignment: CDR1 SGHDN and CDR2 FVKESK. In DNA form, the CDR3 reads TGTGCCAGCAGCCGTAGCGGGAGTTACAATGAGCAGTTCTTC. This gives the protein CASSRSGSYNEQFF. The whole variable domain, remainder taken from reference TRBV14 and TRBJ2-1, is EAGVTQFPSHSVIEKGQTVTLRCDPISGHDNLYWYRRVMGKEIKFLLHFVKESKQDESGMPNNRFLAERTGGTYSTLKVQPAELEDSGVYFCASSRSGSYNEQFFGPGTRLTVL.

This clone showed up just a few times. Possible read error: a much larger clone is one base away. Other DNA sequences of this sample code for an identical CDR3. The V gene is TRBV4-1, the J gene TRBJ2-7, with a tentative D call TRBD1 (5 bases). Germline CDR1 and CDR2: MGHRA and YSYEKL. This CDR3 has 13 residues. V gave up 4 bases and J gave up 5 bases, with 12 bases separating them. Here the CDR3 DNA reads TGCGCCAGCAGCCCGGGCAGGGTAGACGAGCAGTACTTC. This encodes CASSPGRVDEQYF.

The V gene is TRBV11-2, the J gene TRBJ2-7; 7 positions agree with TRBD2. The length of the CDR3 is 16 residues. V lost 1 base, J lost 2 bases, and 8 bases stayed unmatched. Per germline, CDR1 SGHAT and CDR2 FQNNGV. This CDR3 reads CASSLAGLADPYEQYF. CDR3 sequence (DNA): TGTGCCAGCAGCTTAGCTGGGCTAGCGGATCCCTACGAGCAGTACTTC.

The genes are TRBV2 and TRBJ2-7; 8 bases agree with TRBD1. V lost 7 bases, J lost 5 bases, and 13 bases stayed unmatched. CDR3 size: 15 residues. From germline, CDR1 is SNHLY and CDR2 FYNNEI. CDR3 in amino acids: CASTFGPDRGHEQYF. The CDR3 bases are TGTGCCAGCACCTTTGGCCCCGACAGGGGCCACGAGCAGTACTTC.

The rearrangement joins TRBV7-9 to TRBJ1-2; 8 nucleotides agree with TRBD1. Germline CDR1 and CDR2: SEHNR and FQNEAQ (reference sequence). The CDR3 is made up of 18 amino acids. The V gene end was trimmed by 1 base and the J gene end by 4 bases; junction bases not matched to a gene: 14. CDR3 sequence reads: CASSLDRQGPGRGYGYTF. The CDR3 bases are TGTGCCAGCAGCTTAGACCGACAGGGGCCCGGGAGAGGCTATGGCTACACCTTC.

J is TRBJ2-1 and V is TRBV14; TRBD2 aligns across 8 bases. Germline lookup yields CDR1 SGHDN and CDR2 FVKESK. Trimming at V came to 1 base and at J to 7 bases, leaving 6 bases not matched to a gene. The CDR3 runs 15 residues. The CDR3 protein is CASSQGGRITNEQFF. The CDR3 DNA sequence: TGTGCCAGCAGCCAAGGCGGGAGGATAACTAATGAGCAGTTCTTC.

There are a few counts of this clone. CDR3 sequence: CASSPDRDTDTQYF. Written as DNA, the CDR3 is TGTGCCAGCTCACCCGACAGGGACACAGATACGCAGTATTTT. The V gene is TRBV18, the J gene TRBJ2-3; 7 positions agree with TRBD1. The germline gives CDR1 KGHSH, CDR2 LQKENI. The CDR3 is 14 amino acids. V lost 3 bases to trimming and J lost 2 bases; unmatched junction nucleotides: 2. Combining the CDR3 with reference TRBV18 and TRBJ2-3 gives the whole variable domain NAGVMQNPRHLVRRRGQEARLRCSPMKGHSHVYWYRQLPEEGLKFMVYLQKENIIDESGMPKERFSAEFPKEGPSILRIQQVVRGDSAAYFCASSPDRDTDTQYFGPGTRLTVL.